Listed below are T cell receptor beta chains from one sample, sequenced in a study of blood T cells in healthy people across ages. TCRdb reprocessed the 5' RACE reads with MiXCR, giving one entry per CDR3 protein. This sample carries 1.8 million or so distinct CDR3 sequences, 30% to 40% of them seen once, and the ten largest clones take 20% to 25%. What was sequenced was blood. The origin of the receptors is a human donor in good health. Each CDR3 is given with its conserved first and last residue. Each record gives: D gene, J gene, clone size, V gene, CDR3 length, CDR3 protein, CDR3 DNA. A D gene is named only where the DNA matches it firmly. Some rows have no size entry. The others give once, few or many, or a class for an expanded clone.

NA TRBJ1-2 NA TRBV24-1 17 CATSDRFADHSNYGYTF TGTGCCACCAGTGATCGTTTCGCGGACCATTCTAACTATGGCTACACCTTC
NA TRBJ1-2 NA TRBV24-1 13 CATSGSTNYGHTF TGTGCCACCAGTGGTTCGACGAACTATGGCCACACCTTC
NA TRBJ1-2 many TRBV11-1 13 CASSLQGVDDYTF TGTGCCAGCAGCTTGCAGGGAGTTGATGACTACACCTTC
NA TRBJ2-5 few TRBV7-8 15 CASSSRNRDQETQYF TGTGCCAGCAGCTCCCGTAACAGGGACCAAGAGACCCAGTACTTC
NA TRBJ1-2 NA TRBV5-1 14 CASSPGAGSYGYTF TGCGCCAGCAGCCCTGGGGCAGGGTCCTATGGCTACACCTTC
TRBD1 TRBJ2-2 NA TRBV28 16 CASSRIRQGPDGELFF TGTGCCAGCAGCCGAATACGACAGGGACCCGACGGGGAGCTGTTTTTT
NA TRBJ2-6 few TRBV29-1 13 CSVLWSGANVLTF TGCAGCGTTCTATGGAGTGGGGCCAACGTCCTGACTTTC
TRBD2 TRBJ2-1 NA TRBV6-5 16 CASNYLLAPSYNEQFF TGTGCCAGCAATTACTTACTAGCGCCTTCCTACAATGAGCAGTTCTTC
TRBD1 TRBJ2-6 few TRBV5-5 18 CASSLGDRASSGANVLTF TGTGCCAGCAGCTTGGGTGACAGGGCCTCCTCTGGGGCCAACGTCCTGACTTTC
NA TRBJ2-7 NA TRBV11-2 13 CASSLSDLYEQYF TGTGCCAGCAGCTTGTCGGACTTGTACGAGCAGTACTTC
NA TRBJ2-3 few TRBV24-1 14 CATSPGPSTDTQYF TGTGCCACCAGCCCCGGACCTAGCACAGATACGCAGTATTTT
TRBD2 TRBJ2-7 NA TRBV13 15 CASSPQSGGTYEQYF TGTGCCAGCAGCCCCCAGAGCGGGGGGACCTACGAGCAGTACTTC
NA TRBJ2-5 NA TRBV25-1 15 CASSASTAYQETQYF TGTGCCAGCAGTGCATCGACAGCGTACCAAGAGACCCAGTACTTC
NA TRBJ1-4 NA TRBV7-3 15 CASSLSLGSDEELFF TGTGCCAGCAGCTTATCGTTAGGGTCGGATGAAGAACTGTTTTTT
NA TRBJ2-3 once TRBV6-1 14 CASSPVGGSGTQYF TGTGCCAGCAGTCCCGTAGGGGGGTCGGGTACGCAGTATTTT
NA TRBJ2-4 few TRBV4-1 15 CASSQAGPNKNIQYF TGCGCCAGCAGCCAGGCGGGACCAAACAAAAACATTCAGTACTTC
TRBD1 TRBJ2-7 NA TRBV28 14 CASSAEDRPYEQYF TGTGCCAGCAGTGCTGAGGACAGGCCCTACGAGCAGTACTTC
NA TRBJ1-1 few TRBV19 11 CASSFGSEAFF TGTGCCAGTAGTTTTGGGTCTGAAGCTTTCTTT
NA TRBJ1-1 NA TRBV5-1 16 CASSFQGRSMNTEAFF TGCGCCAGCAGCTTCCAGGGGCGGTCGATGAACACTGAAGCTTTCTTT
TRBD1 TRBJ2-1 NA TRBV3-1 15 CAGSQVGQVTNEQFF TGTGCCGGCAGCCAAGTGGGACAGGTGACCAATGAGCAGTTCTTC
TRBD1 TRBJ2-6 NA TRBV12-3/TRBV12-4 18 CASSVRQGLISGANVLTF TGTGCCAGCAGTGTTAGACAGGGGCTTATCTCTGGGGCCAACGTCCTGACTTTC
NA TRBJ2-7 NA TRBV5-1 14 CASSLISGSNEQYF TGCGCCAGCAGCTTGATCTCGGGGTCCAACGAGCAGTACTTC
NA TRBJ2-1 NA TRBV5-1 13 CTSSEGLYNEQFF TGCACCTCGTCCGAAGGGTTATACAATGAGCAGTTCTTC
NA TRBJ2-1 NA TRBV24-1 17 CATSDLPRTGPLNEQFF TGTGCCACCAGTGATCTCCCCCGGACCGGGCCCCTGAATGAGCAGTTCTTC
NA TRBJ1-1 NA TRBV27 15 CASSSWDLKNTEAFF TGTGCCAGCAGCTCCTGGGACCTCAAGAACACTGAAGCTTTCTTT
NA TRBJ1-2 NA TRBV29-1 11 CSVDTALGYTF TGCAGCGTTGATACCGCCTTAGGCTACACCTTC
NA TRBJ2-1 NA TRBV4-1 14 CASSQDSGAYEQFF TGCGCCAGCAGCCAAGATTCAGGGGCGTATGAGCAGTTCTTC
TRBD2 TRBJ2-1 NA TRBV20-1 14 CSARAGTSVNEQFF TGCAGTGCTAGGGCCGGGACTAGTGTAAATGAGCAGTTCTTC
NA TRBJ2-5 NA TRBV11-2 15 CASSLRGTEEETQYF TGTGCCAGCAGCTTAAGAGGAACCGAGGAAGAGACCCAGTACTTC
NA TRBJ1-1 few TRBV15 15 CATSRRGASGTEAFF TGTGCCACCAGCAGAAGGGGCGCGTCGGGCACTGAAGCTTTCTTT
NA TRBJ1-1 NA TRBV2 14 CASSERGGHTEAFF TGTGCCAGCAGTGAAAGGGGGGGGCACACTGAAGCTTTCTTT
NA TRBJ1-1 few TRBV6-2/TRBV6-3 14 CASGSVFSNTEAFF TGTGCCAGCGGGAGCGTTTTTTCAAACACTGAAGCTTTCTTT
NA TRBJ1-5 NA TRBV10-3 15 CAISDGWRGPDPQHF TGTGCCATCAGTGACGGCTGGAGGGGCCCCGATCCCCAGCATTTT
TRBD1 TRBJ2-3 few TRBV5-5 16 CASSTHRGRYADTQYF TGTGCCAGCAGCACCCACAGGGGGCGGTATGCAGATACGCAGTATTTT
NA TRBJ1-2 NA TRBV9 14 CASSVDIQGYGYTF TGTGCCAGCAGCGTAGACATACAGGGATATGGCTACACCTTC
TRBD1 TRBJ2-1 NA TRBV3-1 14 CASSQEQGGNEQFF TGTGCCAGCAGCCAAGAACAGGGGGGCAATGAGCAGTTCTTC
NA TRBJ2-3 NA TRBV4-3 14 CASSQDHHTDTQYF TGCGCCAGCAGCCAAGATCACCACACAGATACGCAGTATTTT
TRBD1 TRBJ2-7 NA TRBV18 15 CASSTTGGRRDEQYF TGTGCCAGCTCAACTACAGGGGGCAGACGAGACGAGCAGTACTTC
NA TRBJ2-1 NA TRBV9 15 CASSVEGGGIDEQFF TGTGCCAGCAGCGTAGAGGGAGGGGGCATCGATGAGCAGTTCTTC
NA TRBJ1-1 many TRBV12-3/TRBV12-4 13 CASSFTRNTEAFF TGTGCCAGCTCTTTCACTCGGAACACTGAAGCTTTCTTT
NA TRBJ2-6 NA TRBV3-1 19 CASSPIWGQGTSGANVRTF NA
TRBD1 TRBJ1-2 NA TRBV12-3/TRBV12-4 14 CASSFDGTVLGYTF TGTGCCAGCAGCTTTGATGGGACAGTCTTGGGCTACACCTTC
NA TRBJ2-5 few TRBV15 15 CATSRADRGGETQYF TGTGCCACCAGCAGAGCGGATAGGGGCGGAGAGACCCAGTACTTC
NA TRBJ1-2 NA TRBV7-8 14 CASSFVATRDGYTF TGTGCCAGCAGCTTTGTCGCGACCCGGGATGGCTACACCTTC
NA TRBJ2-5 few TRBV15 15 CATSRDLGFQETQYF TGTGCCACCAGCAGAGATTTGGGATTTCAAGAGACCCAGTACTTC
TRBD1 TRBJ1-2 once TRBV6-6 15 CASVSTGDSNYGYTF TGTGCCAGCGTATCTACAGGGGATAGTAACTATGGCTACACCTTC
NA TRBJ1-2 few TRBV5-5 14 CASSQGYSNYGYTF TGTGCCAGCAGCCAGGGGTACTCTAACTATGGCTACACCTTC
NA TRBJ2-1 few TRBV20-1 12 CSARESGTEQFF TGCAGTGCTAGAGAGTCGGGTACTGAGCAGTTCTTC
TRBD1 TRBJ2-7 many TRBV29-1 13 CSVDGTGSYEQYF TGCAGCGTTGACGGGACAGGGTCCTACGAGCAGTACTTC
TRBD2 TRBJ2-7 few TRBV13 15 CASSEQTGTSHEQYF TGTGCCAGCAGCGAGCAAACCGGGACTAGCCACGAGCAGTACTTC
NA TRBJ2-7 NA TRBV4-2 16 CASSQGRLTGSYEQYF TGTGCCAGCAGCCAAGGTCGCCTCACAGGGAGTTACGAGCAGTACTTC
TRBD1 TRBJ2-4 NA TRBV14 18 CASSWTGGDFLAKNIQYF TGTGCCAGCAGCTGGACAGGGGGCGACTTTTTAGCCAAAAACATTCAGTACTTC
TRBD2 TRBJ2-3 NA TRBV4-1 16 CASSQAWGTNTDTQYF TGCGCCAGCAGCCAGGCGTGGGGGACTAACACAGATACGCAGTATTTT